This T cell receptor beta chain was captured by sequencing in a study of memory CD4+ T cells and cytomegalovirus serostatus. Study outcomes and limitations: About two fifths of the roughly 160 known CMV-associated TCRbeta sequences appeared in CD4+ memory.

Single viable CD3+CD4+CD8-CD45RO+ cells were sorted as the memory CD4+ T cells. Points on this clone: Its antigen is not known.

The CDR3 contains 14 residues. Between the trimmed V and J ends, which lost 0 bases and 2 bases, there was a span of 8 bases. Germline CDR1 and CDR2: SGHRS and YFSETQ. Measured with immunoSEQ multiplex PCR; TCRdb has only the in-frame clones, and not every one. The sample lists 45,000 to 65,000 clones; over 60% were seen once. The chain joins TRBV5-1 to TRBJ1-2; no reliable D call. The origin of this receptor is an adult in good health and CMV-seropositive. Sequencing was performed on memory CD4+ T cells from blood. The chain's CDR3 is CASSLGERNYGYTF. The DNA for the CDR3 is TGCGCCAGCAGCTTGGGGGAGCGAAACTATGGCTACACCTTC.